Below are 25 T cell receptor beta chains sequenced from a single sample in a study of shared clonotypes between healthy human individuals. TCRdb keeps only in-frame clones here, not all; method: immunoSEQ multiplex PCR. The data hold approximately 2,000,000 clones, with about 90% observed a single time. Sequenced input: naive CD4+ T cells from PBMCs. This sample's subset: CD45RA+ positively selected. The receptors here all came from a man aged 18 to 35 in good health. Some clones in this sample may be carry-over from other donors' samples.

The J gene is TRBJ2-2, the V gene TRBV19, with D unresolved. The CDR3 covers 16 residues. Germline V gene lookup returns CDR1 LNHDA and CDR2 SQIVND (reference sequence). Trimming pared 10 bases from V and 0 bases from J, leaving 18 bases between. The chain's CDR3 is CATSQVSRTNTGELFF. CDR3 DNA sequence: TGTGCCACTTCCCAGGTTTCTAGGACGAACACCGGGGAGCTGTTTTTT.

This chain's CDR3 is CASTLDRARANYGYTF. Written as DNA, the CDR3 is TGTGCCAGCACCCTAGACAGGGCCAGAGCTAACTATGGCTACACCTTC. The V gene is TRBV5-4, the J gene TRBJ1-2, with 7 bases aligning to TRBD1. The CDR3 has 16 amino acids. Germline V gives CDR1 SGHNT, CDR2 YYREEE (reference sequence). The junction had 11 bases not matched to a gene; V was cut back by 6 bases and J by 0 bases.

The genes are TRBV7-8 and TRBJ2-1; unclear D gene. Trimming removed 5 bases from V and 3 bases from J, with 11 bases in between. There are 14 residues in the CDR3. Looked up from germline, CDR1 is SGHVS and CDR2 is FQNEAQ. This CDR3 is CASSPVGLYNEQFF. The CDR3 nucleotides read TGTGCCAGCAGCCCGGTTGGGCTCTACAATGAGCAGTTCTTC.

The chain carries TRBV28 and TRBJ1-2, with TRBD1 matching over 12 bases. CDR1 and CDR2 (germline): MDHEN, SYDVKM. The CDR3 runs to 19 residues. J gave up 5 bases and V 4 bases, and 17 bases lay outside the gene matches. The CDR3 region has the DNA TGTGCCAGCAGTTCTCCCCGAAGCCGGGACAGGGGGCTTGGTTATGGCTACACCTTC. Its translation is CASSSPRSRDRGLGYGYTF.

CDR3 nucleotides: TGTGCCAGCAGCTTAATGGGGGGGGTGAACACTGAAGCTTTCTTT. It specifies CASSLMGGVNTEAFF. V is TRBV7-6 and J is TRBJ1-1, with D tentatively TRBD1 (5 bases). The length of the CDR3 is 15 residues. Per germline, CDR1 SGHVS and CDR2 FNYEAQ. Trimming stripped 2 bases from V and 0 bases from J, with 10 bases between.

V and J are TRBV28 and TRBJ2-1; D gene uncertain. V shed 6 bases and J shed 4 bases, with 22 bases lying between them. The CDR3 totals 17 residues. In germline, CDR1 is MDHEN, CDR2 SYDVKM. The CDR3 is CASSPMSGKGHYNEQFF. DNA of the CDR3: TGTGCCAGCAGCCCCATGAGTGGGAAGGGTCATTACAATGAGCAGTTCTTC.

The V gene is TRBV7-9, the J gene TRBJ1-5; no definite D call. Trimming pared 1 base from V and 7 bases from J, leaving 8 bases between. Germline CDR1 reads SEHNR; CDR2 reads FQNEAQ (reference sequence). The CDR3 totals 13 residues. The CDR3 coding sequence is TGTGCCAGCAGCTTAGTTGATGGGCAGCCCCAGCATTTT. Translation gives CASSLVDGQPQHF. Looking up the rest from reference TRBV7-9 and TRBJ1-5 gives the full variable domain: DTGVSQNPRHKITKRGQNVTFRCDPISEHNRLYWYRQTLGQGPEFLTYFQNEAQLEKSRLLSDRFSAERPKGSFSTLEIQRTEQGDSAMYLCASSLVDGQPQHFGDGTRLSIL.

This chain uses TRBV28 with TRBJ1-3; D might be TRBD1 (5 bases). The length of the CDR3 is 15 residues. The V and J ends lost 5 bases and 2 bases respectively, with 13 bases between them. Germline V gives CDR1 MDHEN, CDR2 SYDVKM. This CDR3 is CASSTRSGTGNTIYF. Written as DNA, the CDR3 is TGTGCCAGCAGTACCCGATCAGGGACTGGAAACACCATATATTTT.

The J gene is TRBJ1-1, the V gene TRBV30, with 8 positions matching TRBD1. CDR3 length equals 15 residues. After removal of 2 bases from V and 3 bases from J, the junction contained 8 bases not matched to a gene. From germline, CDR1 is GTSNPN and CDR2 SVGIG (reference sequence). The chain's CDR3 is CAWSLQGAKDTEAFF. In DNA form, the CDR3 reads TGTGCCTGGAGTCTTCAGGGGGCTAAGGACACTGAAGCTTTCTTT. Filled out from reference TRBV30 and TRBJ1-1, the complete variable domain reads SQTIHQWPATLVQPVGSPLSLECTVEGTSNPNLYWYRQAAGRGLQLLFYSVGIGQISSEVPQNLSASRPQDRQFILSSKKLLLSDSGFYLCAWSLQGAKDTEAFFGQGTRLTVV.

This clone was seen a few times. The rearrangement links TRBV5-1 to TRBJ2-7, with 9 nucleotides matching TRBD2. This CDR3 has 15 amino acids. CDR1 is SGHRS and CDR2 is YFSETQ in the germline V gene. The V and J ends lost 4 bases and 4 bases, in that order; junction bases with no gene match: 9. The CDR3 spells CASSPGGTSIYEQYF. CDR3 in DNA: TGCGCCAGCAGCCCGGGGGGGACTAGCATATACGAGCAGTACTTC. Full variable domain (rest looked up from reference TRBV5-1 and TRBJ2-7): KAGVTQTPRYLIKTRGQQVTLSCSPISGHRSVSWYQQTPGQGLQFLFEYFSETQRNKGNFPGRFSGRQFSNSRSEMNVSTLELGDSALYLCASSPGGTSIYEQYFGPGTRLTVT.

The chain uses TRBV11-3 and TRBJ2-3; 7 bases align to TRBD1. The trim removed 1 base at V and 2 bases at J, leaving 6 bases unmatched. The CDR3 has 16 amino acids. CDR1 SGHNT and CDR2 YENEEA come from the germline V gene. CDR3 loop: CASSLGTGANTDTQYF. In DNA, the CDR3 is TGTGCCAGCAGCTTAGGCACAGGGGCTAACACAGATACGCAGTATTTT.

The V call is TRBV2, the J call TRBJ1-1, with no clear D. The CDR3 has 13 amino acids. CDR1 is SNHLY, CDR2 FYNNEI, per germline. The V end lost 6 bases, the J end lost 8 bases, and 16 bases lay between the germline ends. The CDR3, as DNA: TGTGCCAGCAGCCTCCGGCGGGGAGGAGAAGCTTTCTTT. It codes for CASSLRRGGEAFF.

This chain uses TRBV5-1 with TRBJ2-6; D possibly uses TRBD1 or TRBD2 (7 bases each). CDR1 SGHRS and CDR2 YFSETQ come from the germline V gene. CDR3 size: 16 residues. Trimming left V 6 bases short and J 1 base short, with 14 bases between. CDR3 protein: CASNPGGGSGANVLTF. CDR3 nucleotides: TGCGCCAGCAACCCAGGGGGAGGGTCTGGGGCCAACGTCCTGACTTTC.

The chain combines TRBV5-4 with TRBJ2-2; 7 nucleotides line up with TRBD1. Germline V CDR1 and CDR2: SGHNT, YYREEE (reference sequence). With V trimmed by 0 bases and J by 0 bases, 2 bases remained unmatched. The CDR3 loop spans 16 amino acids. The CDR3 DNA follows: TGTGCCAGCAGCTTGGTAGGACAGGCGAACACCGGGGAGCTGTTTTTT. Protein: CASSLVGQANTGELFF. Supplemented by reference TRBV5-4 and TRBJ2-2, the full variable domain reads ETGVTQSPTHLIKTRGQQVTLRCSSQSGHNTVSWYQQALGQGPQFIFQYYREEENGRGNFPPRFSGLQFPNYSSELNVNALELDDSALYLCASSLVGQANTGELFFGEGSRLTVL.

This chain's CDR3 is CASSRRQEANTEAFF. DNA for the CDR3: TGCGCCAGCAGCCGCCGACAAGAGGCCAACACTGAAGCTTTCTTT. The chain recombines TRBV10-1 with TRBJ1-1; D is uncertain. The CDR3 runs 15 residues. The V and J ends lost 6 bases and 2 bases respectively, with 16 bases between them. Germline-derived CDR1 and CDR2 are WNHNN and SYGVQD (reference sequence).

The CDR3 spells CASSDSRDRGQPQHF. In DNA, the CDR3 is TGTGCCAGCAGTGACTCTCGGGACCGGGGACAGCCCCAGCATTTT. The chain recombines TRBV6-4 with TRBJ1-5, with D possibly being TRBD1 (5 bases). Trimming pared 0 bases from V and 7 bases from J, leaving 13 bases between. The CDR3 loop spans 15 amino acids. The germline gives CDR1 MRHNA, CDR2 SNTAGT.

The genes are TRBV7-9 and TRBJ2-7; D is uncertain. V lost 0 bases, J lost 1 base, and 7 bases lay in between. This CDR3 contains 14 residues. Germline values: CDR1 SEHNR, CDR2 FQNEAQ (reference sequence). CDR3 sequence (DNA): TGTGCCAGCAGCTTAGCGGCAGCATCCTACGAGCAGTACTTC. Encoded protein: CASSLAAASYEQYF.

The V call is TRBV7-9, the J call TRBJ1-4; D gene uncertain. Germline CDR1 reads SEHNR; CDR2 reads FQNEAQ (reference sequence). The CDR3 totals 13 residues. The V end lost 2 bases, the J end lost 8 bases, and 9 bases lay between the germline ends. CDR3 DNA: TGTGCCAGCAGCTTAAACAGCGGGGAAAAACTGTTTTTT. This sequence encodes CASSLNSGEKLFF.

As DNA, the CDR3 is TGCGCCAGCAGCCAAGATCAGGGGAGGGGCACTGAAGCTTTCTTT. It is translated as CASSQDQGRGTEAFF. The J gene is TRBJ1-1, the V gene TRBV4-3, with D perhaps matching TRBD1 (6 bases). From germline, CDR1 is LGHNA and CDR2 YSLEER. Trimming cost V 0 bases and J 4 bases, with 12 bases left between them. This CDR3 has 15 amino acids.

The CDR3 loop reads CASSQFGTLNTEAFF. The CDR3, as DNA: TGCGCCAGCAGCCAGTTTGGTACCCTGAACACTGAAGCTTTCTTT. The chain carries TRBV4-1 and TRBJ1-1; D remains ambiguous. The germline V and J ends were trimmed by 3 bases and 0 bases, with 11 bases remaining between them. CDR3 length: 15 amino acids. CDR1 and CDR2 from the germline V gene are MGHRA and YSYEKL.

This clone has just one count. This chain uses TRBV18 with TRBJ2-1; the match to TRBD1 covers 9 bases. Germline V gene sequence: CDR1 KGHSH, CDR2 LQKENI. V lost 6 bases to trimming and J lost 4 bases; unmatched junction nucleotides: 7. The CDR3 has 15 residues. The CDR3 here is CASSSGQGPYNEQFF. CDR3 coding DNA: TGTGCCAGCTCGTCCGGACAGGGGCCTTACAATGAGCAGTTCTTC.

The V call is TRBV7-9, the J call TRBJ2-1, with a tentative D call TRBD2 (6 bases). Germline CDR1 reads SEHNR; CDR2 reads FQNEAQ (reference sequence). This CDR3 contains 17 residues. V lost 1 base and J lost 8, with 21 bases in between. The CDR3 spells CASSLGAGYLLGDEQFF. CDR3 nucleotide sequence: TGTGCCAGCAGCTTAGGGGCGGGGTATCTTCTAGGGGATGAGCAGTTCTTC.

V usage is TRBV4-2 and J usage is TRBJ1-4; D unclear. CDR1 LGHNA and CDR2 YNFKEQ come from the germline V gene. The V end lost 8 bases, the J end lost 7 bases, and 23 bases lay between the germline ends. CDR3 length equals 16 residues. CDR3 sequence: CASGRDPRPGSEKLFF. The CDR3 nucleotides are TGTGCCAGCGGTCGGGATCCTAGACCGGGAAGTGAAAAACTGTTTTTT.

This rearrangement joins TRBV5-1 to TRBJ2-7; 7 bases align to TRBD1. Germline CDR1 is SGHRS and CDR2 is YFSETQ. This CDR3 has 14 residues. The ends lost 3 bases at V and 4 bases at J; junction bases unmatched: 7. CDR3 bases: TGCGCCAGCAGCTATAGGGGGCGCAGGTACGAGCAGTACTTC. Protein sequence: CASSYRGRRYEQYF. The full variable domain, completed using reference TRBV5-1 and TRBJ2-7, is KAGVTQTPRYLIKTRGQQVTLSCSPISGHRSVSWYQQTPGQGLQFLFEYFSETQRNKGNFPGRFSGRQFSNSRSEMNVSTLELGDSALYLCASSYRGRRYEQYFGPGTRLTVT.

The chain uses TRBV19 and TRBJ2-5, with 8 bases identical to TRBD2. V was pared by 4 bases and J by 1 base, with 5 bases of the junction left unmatched. The CDR3 consists of 15 residues. Germline loops: CDR1 LNHDA, CDR2 SQIVND (reference sequence). The CDR3 DNA reads as TGTGCCAGTAGTACCCTAGCGGGCTCCCAAGAGACCCAGTACTTC. It yields the protein CASSTLAGSQETQYF. The complete variable domain, with remaining parts taken from reference TRBV19 and TRBJ2-5, reads DGGITQSPKYLFRKEGQNVTLSCEQNLNHDAMYWYRQDPGQGLRLIYYSQIVNDFQKGDIAEGYSVSREKKESFPLTVTSAQKNPTAFYLCASSTLAGSQETQYFGPGTRLLVL.